The rows below give T cell receptor beta chains drawn from one sample of a study of T cells after yellow fever vaccination. Using its own MiXCR run on the 5' RACE reads, TCRdb lists one record per CDR3 protein. The sample includes approximately 330,000 distinct CDR3 sequences, about 12% of them seen just once. The starting material was CD4+ T cells sorted from PBMCs, obtained 15 days after the yellow fever booster vaccination. The receptors shown here come from a man younger than 35 who received the YFV17D yellow fever vaccine. Both conserved end residues are part of each CDR3. A D gene is named only where the DNA matches it firmly. Part of the rows lack a size; the others show once, few, many or a class for expanded clones.

cdr3_length,d_call,j_call,clone_size,v_call,cdr3_aa,cdr3_nt
16,-,TRBJ2-1,-,TRBV6-5,CASRVATSASYNEQFF,TGTGCCAGCCGGGTAGCCACTAGTGCGTCCTACAATGAGCAGTTCTTC
13,TRBD1,TRBJ1-5,-,TRBV7-9,CASSLTGGKPQHF,TGTGCCAGCAGCTTAACAGGGGGTAAGCCCCAGCATTTT
16,TRBD1,TRBJ1-4,-,TRBV6-1,CASRDRGAATNEKLFF,TGTGCCAGCAGGGACAGGGGAGCAGCAACTAATGAAAAACTGTTTTTT
12,-,TRBJ1-2,many,TRBV4-3,CASSQGRYGYTF,TGCGCCAGCAGCCAAGGACGGTATGGCTACACCTTC
14,-,TRBJ1-2,-,TRBV6-2/TRBV6-3,CASSYVARGESYTF,TGTGCCAGCAGTTACGTCGCCAGGGGTGAGAGCTACACCTTC
14,TRBD1,TRBJ1-6,-,TRBV20-1,CSARQGANLSPLHF,TGCAGTGCCAGACAGGGGGCCAATTTGTCACCCCTCCACTTT
14,-,TRBJ2-5,few,TRBV18,CASSPVARGETQYF,TGTGCCAGCTCACCCGTTGCCCGGGGGGAGACCCAGTACTTC
15,-,TRBJ1-1,many,TRBV6-5,CASSYSWERNTEAFF,TGTGCCAGCAGTTACTCGTGGGAAAGGAACACTGAAGCTTTCTTT
15,-,TRBJ2-5,few,TRBV11-2,CASSLGWPNQETQYF,TGTGCCAGCAGCTTGGGCTGGCCGAACCAAGAGACCCAGTACTTC
15,-,TRBJ2-1,many,TRBV4-2,CASSQDDGSYNEQFF,TGTGCCAGCAGCCAAGATGACGGCTCCTACAATGAGCAGTTCTTC
16,-,TRBJ2-6,-,TRBV5-8,CASSPGLTSGANVLTF,TGTGCCAGCAGCCCGGGACTCACTTCTGGGGCCAACGTCCTGACTTTC
16,-,TRBJ2-2,-,TRBV11-2,CASSLNPGGYTGELFF,TGTGCCAGCAGCCTCAATCCAGGGGGGTACACCGGGGAGCTGTTTTTT
14,TRBD2,TRBJ2-1,many,TRBV20-1,CSAWGLAGYNEQFF,TGCAGTGCTTGGGGACTAGCGGGGTACAATGAGCAGTTCTTC
15,-,TRBJ1-5,-,TRBV20-1,CSAPHGAYSNQPQHF,TGCAGTGCTCCCCACGGGGCTTATAGCAATCAGCCCCAGCATTTT
17,-,TRBJ2-2,few,TRBV7-2,CASSLGARTANTGELFF,TGTGCCAGCAGCTTAGGGGCACGGACAGCGAACACCGGGGAGCTGTTTTTT
14,-,TRBJ1-1,few,TRBV7-9,CASSLGGIITEAFF,TGTGCCAGCAGCTTAGGTGGCATCATCACTGAAGCTTTCTTT
15,-,TRBJ2-6,-,TRBV4-1,CASSQKGTGANVLTF,TGCGCCAGCAGCCAAAAGGGGACTGGGGCCAACGTCCTGACTTTC
15,-,TRBJ1-4,-,TRBV28,CASSPGQSTNEKLFF,TGTGCCAGCAGCCCGGGTCAATCAACTAATGAAAAACTGTTTTTT
16,-,TRBJ2-1,-,TRBV20-1,CSARPIGGAAYNEQFF,TGCAGTGCTAGACCCATAGGGGGGGCTGCCTACAATGAGCAGTTCTTC
14,-,TRBJ2-5,few,TRBV7-2,CASSRLGVRETQYF,TGTGCCAGCAGCCGATTGGGGGTGCGAGAGACCCAGTACTTC
15,TRBD2,TRBJ2-5,-,TRBV11-2,CASSLALAGVETQYF,TGTGCCAGCAGCCTCGCGTTGGCGGGGGTTGAGACCCAGTACTTC
15,-,TRBJ2-3,few,TRBV6-5,CASRRGTHGTDTQYF,TGTGCCAGCAGGCGCGGGACCCACGGCACAGATACGCAGTATTTT
14,TRBD1,TRBJ2-1,-,TRBV5-1,CASSPGTGPGGQFF,TGCGCCAGCAGCCCCGGGACAGGGCCGGGAGGGCAGTTCTTC
16,-,TRBJ1-4,few,TRBV9,CASSVGYRAPNEKLFF,TGTGCCAGCAGCGTAGGATACAGGGCCCCGAATGAAAAACTGTTTTTT
12,-,TRBJ2-5,few,TRBV2,CASRGSQETQYF,TGTGCCAGCAGAGGGAGCCAAGAGACCCAGTACTTC
16,-,TRBJ2-5,few,TRBV4-1,CASSQVAATIQETQYF,TGCGCCAGCAGCCAAGTGGCGGCTACAATTCAAGAGACCCAGTACTTC
17,TRBD2,TRBJ2-1,few,TRBV4-2,CASSHHPRLAGGQEQFF,TGTGCCAGCAGCCACCACCCTAGACTAGCGGGGGGGCAAGAGCAGTTCTTC
14,TRBD1,TRBJ1-4,-,TRBV12-3/TRBV12-4,CASRFWDRGEKLFF,TGTGCCAGCAGGTTTTGGGACAGAGGTGAAAAACTGTTTTTT
17,TRBD1,TRBJ2-2,-,TRBV10-1,CASSESKQGTHTGELFF,TGCGCCAGCAGTGAGTCGAAACAGGGGACCCACACCGGGGAGCTGTTTTTT
14,-,TRBJ1-6,-,TRBV7-9,CASSQMADNSPLHF,TGTGCCAGCAGCCAGATGGCAGATAATTCACCCCTCCACTTT
16,TRBD1,TRBJ2-7,-,TRBV18,CASSSSDRGGSYEQYF,TGTGCCAGCTCATCCTCGGACAGGGGTGGATCCTACGAGCAGTACTTC
17,TRBD2,TRBJ2-3,few,TRBV10-3,CAIRGGLAGKPTDTQYF,TGTGCCATCAGAGGAGGACTAGCGGGAAAACCCACAGATACGCAGTATTTT
14,-,TRBJ2-7,-,TRBV6-2/TRBV6-3,CASSYTDFRYEQYF,TGTGCCAGCAGTTACACTGATTTCCGCTACGAGCAGTACTTC
14,-,TRBJ1-4,-,TRBV4-3,CASSQESTNEKLIF,TGCGCCAGCAGCCAAGAGTCAACTAATGAAAAACTGATTTTT
15,-,TRBJ1-5,few,TRBV20-1,CSARDVRRSNQPQHF,TGCAGTGCTAGAGACGTGCGCCGGAGCAATCAGCCCCAGCATTTT
15,TRBD2,TRBJ2-1,-,TRBV6-2/TRBV6-3,CASLYDGLGSHEQFF,TGTGCCAGCCTCTACGATGGACTAGGATCCCATGAGCAGTTCTTC
15,-,TRBJ2-2,few,TRBV4-3,CASSQLGERTGELFF,TGCGCCAGCAGCCAGTTGGGAGAGAGGACCGGGGAGCTGTTTTTT
12,-,TRBJ1-2,-,TRBV6-5,CASRTSRRGYTF,TGTGCCAGCAGAACAAGTCGGCGAGGCTACACCTTC
13,-,TRBJ2-2,few,TRBV7-6,CASSLFGDGELFF,TGTGCCAGCAGCTTATTCGGCGACGGGGAGCTGTTTTTT
14,-,TRBJ2-3,-,TRBV20-1,CSASGAPGGDTQYF,TGCAGTGCTAGCGGAGCCCCTGGGGGAGATACGCAGTATTTT
15,-,TRBJ2-3,many,TRBV3-1,CASSQQVQSLDTQYF,TGTGCCAGCAGCCAGCAGGTCCAATCTTTAGATACGCAGTATTTT
12,TRBD1,TRBJ1-5,-,TRBV6-6,CASTPGQGSRLF,TGTGCCAGCACCCCGGGACAGGGGAGTAGATTATTT
14,-,TRBJ2-2,-,TRBV5-4,CASSLGTTYGELFF,TGTGCCAGCAGCTTGGGGACCACGTACGGGGAGCTGTTTTTT
16,-,TRBJ2-1,few,TRBV4-2,CASSQDTGESYNEQFF,TGTGCCAGCAGCCAAGATACGGGGGAATCCTACAATGAGCAGTTCTTC
15,TRBD2,TRBJ2-7,-,TRBV7-2,CASSSRTSVWYEQYF,TGTGCCAGCAGCTCGCGGACTAGCGTTTGGTACGAGCAGTACTTC
16,-,TRBJ1-4,-,TRBV4-1,CASSPRSGQGWEKLFF,TGCGCCAGCAGCCCTAGATCGGGTCAGGGTTGGGAAAAACTGTTTTTT
15,-,TRBJ1-5,-,TRBV6-2/TRBV6-3,CASSYRGSGNQPQHF,TGTGCCAGCAGTTACCGGGGCAGTGGCAATCAGCCCCAGCATTTT
14,-,TRBJ1-2,few,TRBV4-2,CASSQGLGNYGYTF,TGTGCCAGCAGCCAAGGGTTGGGAAACTATGGCTACACCTTC
14,TRBD1,TRBJ1-2,-,TRBV7-9,CARRLDRGIYGYTF,TGTGCCAGACGATTGGACAGGGGTATCTATGGCTACACCTTC
15,-,TRBJ2-1,few,TRBV5-1,CASSLADRFYNEQFF,TGCGCCAGCAGCTTGGCCGACAGGTTCTACAATGAGCAGTTCTTC
16,-,TRBJ1-1,few,TRBV28,CASSLGGGPGGTEAFF,TGTGCCAGCAGTTTGGGGGGAGGCCCGGGGGGCACTGAAGCTTTCTTT
13,TRBD2,TRBJ2-1,few,TRBV20-1,CSAPTSGHNEQFF,TGCAGTGCGCCGACTAGCGGACATAATGAGCAGTTCTTC